Detailed here is one T cell receptor beta chain. TCRdb's table, derived via immunoSEQ multiplex PCR, lists solely in-frame clones and lacks some. Counted here are under 300,000 clones, around 83% occurring once; the ten biggest clones make up around 6.3%. This CDR3 has 19 amino acids. Germline V CDR1 and CDR2: LGHDT, YNNKEL (reference sequence). With V trimmed by 3 bases and J by 4 bases, 17 bases remained unmatched. These data originate in a study of blood T cell repertoires in COVID-19. This chain uses TRBV3-1 (or the pseudogene TRBV3-2) with TRBJ1-2; 10 positions match TRBD1. Specimen: PBMCs or T cells enriched from blood (not recorded which). The clonotype was recovered from a woman aged 45-65 years who had been exposed to COVID-19. The CDR3 sequence is CASSHLTGTGEGNLYGYTF. The CDR3 nucleotides are TGTGCCAGCAGCCATCTTACCGGGACAGGGGAAGGAAACCTCTATGGCTACACCTTC.